This T cell receptor beta chain was recorded in a study of metastatic and nonmetastatic thyroid tumors. TCRdb re-called clones via MiXCR from the PCR reads. The data contain more than 40,000 clones, less than 5% of them singletons. The CDR3 sequence is 15 residues long. V was clipped by 0 bases and J by 2 bases, with 8 bases between them. Germline V gene sequence: CDR1 MNHEY, CDR2 SMNVEV (reference sequence). Treatment of any kind had been given to no patient before thyroid surgery. The TCR comes from a female donor with papillary thyroid cancer or a benign thyroid nodule (not recorded which). Some clones in this sample may be carry-over from other donors' samples. Input material: blood. The V call is TRBV27, the J call TRBJ1-5; D is ambiguous. The CDR3 loop is CASSLSWWGNQPQHF. The CDR3 coding sequence is TGTGCCAGCAGTTTATCCTGGTGGGGCAATCAGCCCCAGCATTTT.